The source of this TCR beta chain is a study of blood T cell repertoires in COVID-19. V lost 1 base and J 3 bases, leaving 12 bases between the germline ends. CDR3 length equals 15 residues. Germline-derived CDR1 and CDR2 are LGHNA and YSLEER. The method was immunoSEQ multiplex PCR; TCRdb's version includes in-frame clones alone and lacks a portion of them. The data contain 100,000 to 150,000 clones, less than 90% of them singletons. V is TRBV4-3 and J is TRBJ1-2; a possible D gene is TRBD1 (6 bases). The material sequenced was peripheral blood. The receptor was isolated from a woman of 80 years or more with acute or convalescent COVID-19. The CDR3 DNA reads TGCGCCAGCAGCCAAGGGGGGGCGGGGGACTATGGCTACACCTTC. It is translated as CASSQGGAGDYGYTF.